These T cell receptor beta chains were read from a single sample in a study of quantifying T cell responses using KT2 cells. TCRdb processed the UMI-ligation and nested PCR reads anew with MiXCR; each CDR3 protein has one entry. This table has approximately 41,000 distinct CDR3 sequences, over 15% appearing once. Sequenced sample: PBMCs spiked with cells of the T cell clone KT2. The receptor source for this set is a human donor. Both conserved end residues are part of each CDR3. D genes are given only for firm matches.

v_call	d_call	j_call	cdr3_aa
TRBV27	TRBD1	TRBJ1-4	CASRLTGINEKLFF
TRBV4-1	TRBD1	TRBJ2-2	CASSQVGQGATGELFF
TRBV7-9	-	TRBJ1-6	CASSLGGLNSPLHF
TRBV20-1	-	TRBJ2-7	CSAREFREYEQYF
TRBV24-1	TRBD1	TRBJ2-4	CATSDLPGQGREALMSLAKNIQYF
TRBV23-1	TRBD2	TRBJ2-1	CASVTGGAGVNHNEQFF
TRBV7-2	TRBD1	TRBJ1-5	CASSRTGGWDQPQHF
TRBV4-1	TRBD1	TRBJ1-1	CASRATGGRSTEAFF
TRBV4-3	-	TRBJ2-1	CASSLKWGLADKYNEQFF
TRBV2	-	TRBJ1-1	CATKGLGRYEAFF
TRBV20-1	-	TRBJ2-7	CSAYDRNYEQYF
TRBV2	-	TRBJ2-7	CASRGAAYEQYF
TRBV7-8	-	TRBJ2-7	CASSHWEGARNEQYF
TRBV2	-	TRBJ2-3	CASSEAIRDTQYF
TRBV24-1	-	TRBJ1-1	CATRDQDGIEAFF
TRBV6-5	TRBD1	TRBJ1-2	CATGRDRGPYGYTF
TRBV7-8	-	TRBJ1-1	CASSLAGGGTEAFF
TRBV29-1	TRBD1	TRBJ2-2	CSVPGQGDAGELFF
TRBV6-6	TRBD2	TRBJ2-3	CASSYFAGGPTDTQYF
TRBV19	-	TRBJ2-1	CASSMRRSEQFF
TRBV5-1	-	TRBJ1-2	CASKGNYGYTF
TRBV7-2	-	TRBJ2-1	CASSLARGVTYNEQFF
TRBV7-3	TRBD1	TRBJ2-6	CASSSDPIDRASGANVLTF
TRBV5-1	TRBD1	TRBJ2-1	CASSFKGNRGPSYNEQFF
TRBV7-9	TRBD2	TRBJ2-7	CASSSQRGVYEQYF
TRBV7-2	TRBD1	TRBJ2-3	CASSLVRGTDTQYF
TRBV7-9	TRBD1	TRBJ2-7	CASSRGQGFTYEQYF
TRBV12-5	-	TRBJ2-3	CASAPYRNTQYF
TRBV13	TRBD1	TRBJ2-1	CASSGQGNEQFF
TRBV20-1	TRBD2	TRBJ2-1	CSARMKASGGGEQFF
TRBV12-3/TRBV12-4	-	TRBJ1-5	CASRRHSNSNQPQHF
TRBV7-9	-	TRBJ1-1	CASRSGRPGAASNTEAFF
TRBV19	TRBD1	TRBJ2-4	CASSLTGGAAKNIQYF
TRBV9	-	TRBJ1-2	CASSVRGDRDGYTF
TRBV29-1	TRBD1	TRBJ2-7	CSVENPTGGPYEQYF
TRBV5-6	-	TRBJ1-6	CASSLSSYNSPLHF
TRBV2	TRBD1	TRBJ1-1	CASSAPDRGKAFF
TRBV4-2	TRBD2	TRBJ2-3	CASSQGLAGGPSTDTQYF
TRBV5-5	TRBD1	TRBJ2-7	CASSGTGGTVYEQYF
TRBV5-6	TRBD1	TRBJ2-1	CASSLPGQPYNEQFF
TRBV2	-	TRBJ1-1	CASSEEGGMNTEAFF
TRBV21-1	-	TRBJ2-2	CASSSDRGNTGELFF
TRBV20-1	-	TRBJ2-6	CSAPTGRLSGANVLTF
TRBV5-1	-	TRBJ2-7	CASSLEGGGYEQYF
TRBV6-5	-	TRBJ1-3	CASSFGVSDSGNTIYF
TRBV7-9	-	TRBJ2-3	CASSPPTTQDTQYF
TRBV6-2/TRBV6-3	TRBD1	TRBJ1-1	CASSNAGTGGTEAFF
TRBV5-1	TRBD2	TRBJ2-5	CASSLGTSGLETQYF
TRBV24-1	TRBD1	TRBJ2-3	CATRDREDTQYF